These T cell receptor beta chains were read from a single sample in a study of early T cells in non-severe SARS-CoV-2 infection. TCRdb analysed the 5' RACE reads with MiXCR anew, one entry per CDR3 protein. This table has about 80,000 distinct CDR3 sequences, approximately 10% appearing once. The sample comprised whole blood. These receptors all stem from an adult who was a healthcare worker with PCR-confirmed SARS-CoV-2 infection or an uninfected control (not recorded which). CDR3s include the opening cysteine and the closing phenylalanine or tryptophan. The D gene is left open where the match is weak. Some rows have no size entry. The others give once, few or many, or a class for an expanded clone.

TRBJ2-3,few,-,TRBV7-8,TGTGCCAGCAGCTTAAGGGGGCGCGGGGGCACAGATACGCAGTATTTT,CASSLRGRGGTDTQYF
TRBJ1-1,-,-,TRBV6-1,TGTGCCAGCAGGTTAACTGAAGCTTTCTTT,CASRLTEAFF
TRBJ2-3,many,TRBD2,TRBV7-6,TGTGCCAGCAGCTTAGAGGCAGCGGGGGGGCCAGGTGGAAAGACAGATACGCAGTATTTT,CASSLEAAGGPGGKTDTQYF
TRBJ2-1,-,-,TRBV7-9,TGTGCCAGCACCCTAGGTGGCTCGTACAATGAGCAGTTCTTC,CASTLGGSYNEQFF
TRBJ2-7,few,-,TRBV20-1,TGCAGTGCCGCGGGACCAATAGGCTACGAGCAGTACTTC,CSAAGPIGYEQYF
TRBJ1-2,-,-,TRBV4-3,TGCGCCAGCAGCGTATCAGGGGCAGTTGACTATGGCTACACCTTC,CASSVSGAVDYGYTF
TRBJ2-4,few,TRBD2,TRBV29-1,TGCAGCGTTGAACTAGCGGGGGCCAAAAACATTCAGTACTTC,CSVELAGAKNIQYF
TRBJ2-4,-,-,TRBV4-2,TGTGCCAGCAGCCAAGATGACAGCCTAGCCAAAAACATTCAGTACTTC,CASSQDDSLAKNIQYF
TRBJ2-1,few,TRBD1,TRBV4-2,TGTGCCAGCAGCCAAGACCCGGGACAGACCGACAATGAGCAGTTCTTC,CASSQDPGQTDNEQFF
TRBJ2-3,many,-,TRBV5-1,TGTGCCAGCAGCTTAGGGGATACGCAGTATTTT,CASSLGDTQYF